The 26 T cell receptor beta chains below all came from one sample that was sequenced in a study of T cell clusters in autoimmune cytopenias. TRB amplification used 250 ng of peripheral blood genomic DNA. One tube held mixed TRB-A and TRB-B primer pools for touch-down PCR. TCRdb processed the multiplex PCR reads again and assigns one entry to each CDR3 protein, with no DNA. The table for this sample gives about 1,200 distinct CDR3 sequences. Source material: peripheral blood. The receptors originated from a human donor with an autoimmune cytopenia or autoimmune hepatitis (not recorded which).

In terms of frequency, this clonotype is medium-sized. The chain carries TRBV14 and TRBJ2-3; TCRdb indicates TRBD1, and absent DNA this call remains unverified. CDR3 length equals 15 residues. Germline V lookup: CDR1 SGHDN, CDR2 FVKESK. The CDR3 protein is CASSQRTGNSDTQYF.

The chain is built from TRBV6-6 and TRBJ2-7; TCRdb lists TRBD2, though no DNA is available to test this call. Germline CDR1 is MNHNY and CDR2 is SVGAGI (reference sequence). The CDR3 loop spans 14 amino acids. CDR3 residues: CASSMRPSPYEQYF.

Frequency places this clonotype as medium-sized (0.01 to 0.1%). This chain links TRBV27 with TRBJ2-2; TCRdb picks TRBD1, but there is no DNA to check that call. CDR1 is MNHEY and CDR2 is SMNVEV in the germline V gene (reference sequence). The CDR3 length is 18 residues. The CDR3 sequence is CASSLSTVGGANTGELFF.

This sequence joins TRBV6-5 and TRBJ1-2; as DNA is missing, the TRBD1 call by TCRdb cannot be tested. Germline CDR1 and CDR2: MNHEY and SVGAGI. The CDR3 runs to 11 residues. This CDR3 reads CASSTGSGYTF.

The chain carries TRBV18 and TRBJ1-2; there is no DNA to check the TCRdb D call of TRBD1. This CDR3 comprises 14 residues. Germline CDR1 is KGHSH and CDR2 is LQKENI. The CDR3 spells CASSPQPQGHGYTF.

This clonotype is deemed large by its frequency. The chain recombines TRBV10-3 with TRBJ2-2. CDR3 length: 13 residues. CDR1 and CDR2 from the germline V gene are ENHRY and SYGVKD. This CDR3 reads CAISELVAGELFF.

This clonotype is deemed medium-sized by its frequency. V gene TRBV5-6 combines with J gene TRBJ1-3. Germline values: CDR1 SGHDT, CDR2 YYEEEE. The CDR3 has 15 residues. The chain's CDR3 is CASSLEGNSGNTIYF.

The J gene is TRBJ2-1, the V gene TRBV19; no DNA is available, so the TRBD1 call from TCRdb remains unchecked. Germline lookup yields CDR1 LNHDA and CDR2 SQIVND (reference sequence). CDR3 length: 13 amino acids. CDR3 protein: CASSRDNYNEQFF.

This clonotype registers medium-sized (0.01 to 0.1%) by frequency. V and J are TRBV20-1 and TRBJ1-1; TCRdb's D call of TRBD1 is untestable without DNA. CDR1 and CDR2 (germline): DFQATT, SNEGSKA (reference sequence). The CDR3 consists of 15 residues. CDR3 sequence reads: CSARQPGQGNTEAFF.

V and J are TRBV6-2 or TRBV6-3 and TRBJ2-1; TCRdb's D call, TRBD1, is unchecked because there is no DNA. This CDR3 is built from 16 residues. Germline V gene lookup returns CDR1 MNHEY and CDR2 SVGEGT. The CDR3 sequence is CASSYKLGQGYNEQFF.

Its frequency marks this clonotype as large (0.1 to 1%). The V call is TRBV5-6, the J call TRBJ2-2; the TCRdb call, TRBD1, lacks DNA for checking. The germline gives CDR1 SGHDT, CDR2 YYEEEE. This CDR3 contains 16 residues. CDR3 in amino acids: CASSSLGGYGAGELFF. Supplemented by reference TRBV5-6 and TRBJ2-2, the full variable domain reads DAGVTQSPTHLIKTRGQQVTLRCSPKSGHDTVSWYQQALGQGPQFIFQYYEEEERQRGNFPDRFSGHQFPNYSSELNVNALLLGDSALYLCASSSLGGYGAGELFFGEGSRLTVL.

The chain employs TRBV19 and TRBJ2-3; TCRdb designates TRBD2, a call that cannot be tested without DNA. The CDR3 runs to 12 residues. In germline, CDR1 is LNHDA, CDR2 SQIVND (reference sequence). CDR3 protein: CAVSGGGDTQYF.

Considering frequency, this clonotype is large. The chain employs TRBV6-1 and TRBJ2-2. The CDR3 has 14 residues. From germline, CDR1 is MNHNS and CDR2 SASEGT. CDR3 in amino acids: CASSEPGNTGELFF.

This clonotype ranks as large in terms of frequency. The chain couples TRBV12-3 or TRBV12-4 to TRBJ2-1; TCRdb's D call, TRBD1, is unchecked because there is no DNA. The CDR3 loop spans 14 amino acids. CDR3 sequence reads: CASSLQGSYNEQFF.

This clonotype is called medium-sized based on its frequency. The rearrangement uses TRBV19 and TRBJ2-1. The CDR3 covers 17 residues. The germline V gene has CDR1 LNHDA and CDR2 SQIVND (reference sequence). The CDR3: CASSIGPSGSSYNEQFF.

This clonotype is classed as medium-sized by frequency. The rearrangement links TRBV28 to TRBJ2-1. The CDR3 consists of 12 residues. The germline gives CDR1 MDHEN, CDR2 SYDVKM. CDR3 sequence reads: CASSSVGDEQFF.

The rearrangement links TRBV29-1 to TRBJ2-2; TCRdb's D call, TRBD2, is unchecked because there is no DNA. Germline CDR1 SQVTM, CDR2 ANQGSEA. This CDR3 comprises 11 residues. CDR3 sequence reads: CSVVGGGELFF.

This rearrangement joins TRBV19 to TRBJ2-3; the TCRdb call, TRBD1, lacks DNA for checking. This CDR3 is built from 11 residues. The germline gives CDR1 LNHDA, CDR2 SQIVND (reference sequence). CDR3 loop: CASSKGDTQYF.

This chain connects TRBV6-5 to TRBJ1-6; TCRdb's assignment of TRBD1 cannot be checked, as there is no DNA. In germline, CDR1 is MNHEY, CDR2 SVGAGI. The CDR3 is 13 amino acids. CDR3 sequence: CASSPDTYSPLHF.

V and J are TRBV27 and TRBJ1-2; the D call from TCRdb, TRBD1, cannot be confirmed without DNA. The CDR3 runs to 14 residues. Looked up from germline, CDR1 is MNHEY and CDR2 is SMNVEV (reference sequence). The CDR3 loop is CASSPLDRDYGYTF.

By frequency, this clonotype registers large. The genes are TRBV19 and TRBJ2-2; the D call of TRBD1 rests on TCRdb alone, since no DNA is present to check it. Germline V lookup: CDR1 LNHDA, CDR2 SQIVND (reference sequence). CDR3 length: 15 amino acids. The CDR3 reads CASRNPGENTGELFF.

Considering frequency, this clonotype is large. This chain joins TRBV10-3 and TRBJ2-1; TCRdb picks TRBD1, but there is no DNA to check that call. CDR1 ENHRY and CDR2 SYGVKD come from the germline V gene. CDR3 length: 14 amino acids. CDR3 amino acids: CAISEQGDYNEQFF.

Frequency places this clonotype as large. The V and J genes are TRBV30 and TRBJ1-2; with no DNA, the TCRdb D assignment of TRBD1 cannot be verified. The germline V gene encodes CDR1 GTSNPN and CDR2 SVGIG (reference sequence). The CDR3 is 12 residues long. The CDR3 loop reads CAWGTGSGGYTF.

Judged by frequency, this clonotype is medium-sized. The V and J genes are TRBV10-2 and TRBJ1-2; TCRdb outputs TRBD1, but without DNA this stays unchecked. Germline CDR1 and CDR2: WSHSY and SAAADI. The length of the CDR3 is 14 residues. The CDR3: CASSESLQGDGYTF.

Frequency places this clonotype as large. The genes are TRBV6-5 and TRBJ2-7; absent DNA, TCRdb's TRBD2 call cannot be checked. Germline-derived CDR1 and CDR2 are MNHEY and SVGAGI. This CDR3 spans 15 amino acids. CDR3 sequence: CASRLAREGSYEQYF.

Frequency places this clonotype as medium-sized. The chain carries TRBV27 and TRBJ1-6. Germline CDR1 reads MNHEY; CDR2 reads SMNVEV (reference sequence). The CDR3 contains 18 residues. The CDR3 spells CASSLSADRSPFNSPLHF.